One T cell receptor (beta chain) is described in this entry. Its antigen is undetermined. Trimming at V came to 4 bases and at J to 11 bases, leaving 9 bases not matched to a gene. CDR1 and CDR2 (germline): SGHRS, YFSETQ. The CDR3 is 13 amino acids. Assay used: immunoSEQ multiplex PCR; TCRdb lists only in-frame clones, some missing. The sample has some 54,000 clones; over 60% are singletons. This sample is part of a study of T cells in localized non-small cell lung cancer. General study points: Without multi-region sequencing, intratumor heterogeneity could not be excluded.

Sample: PBMCs, taken before any cancer treatment. This rearrangement joins TRBV5-1 to TRBJ1-1, with 9 bases lining up with TRBD1. This receptor was identified in a woman aged 40-69 years with stage II lung adenocarcinoma. CDR3 sequence reads: CASSNKQGAIAFF. In DNA form, the CDR3 reads TGCGCCAGCAGCAATAAACAGGGGGCGATCGCTTTCTTT. The full variable domain, rest sourced from reference TRBV5-1 and TRBJ1-1, is KAGVTQTPRYLIKTRGQQVTLSCSPISGHRSVSWYQQTPGQGLQFLFEYFSETQRNKGNFPGRFSGRQFSNSRSEMNVSTLELGDSALYLCASSNKQGAIAFFGQGTRLTVV.